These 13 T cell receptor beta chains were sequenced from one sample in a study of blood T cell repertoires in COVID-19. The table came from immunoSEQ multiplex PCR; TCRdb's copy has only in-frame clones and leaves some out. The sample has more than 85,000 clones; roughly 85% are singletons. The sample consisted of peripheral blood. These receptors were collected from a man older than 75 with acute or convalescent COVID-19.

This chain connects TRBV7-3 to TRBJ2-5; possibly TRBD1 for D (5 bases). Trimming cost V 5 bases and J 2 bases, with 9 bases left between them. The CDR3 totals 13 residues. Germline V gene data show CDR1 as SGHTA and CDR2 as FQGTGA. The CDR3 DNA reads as TGTGCCAGCAGCCTGGACACACAAGAGACCCAGTACTTC. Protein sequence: CASSLDTQETQYF. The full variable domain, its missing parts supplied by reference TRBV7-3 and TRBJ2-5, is GAGVSQTPSNKVTEKGKYVELRCDPISGHTALYWYRQSLGQGPEFLIYFQGTGAADDSGLPNDRFFAVRPEGSVSTLKIQRTERGDSAVYLCASSLDTQETQYFGPGTRLLVL.

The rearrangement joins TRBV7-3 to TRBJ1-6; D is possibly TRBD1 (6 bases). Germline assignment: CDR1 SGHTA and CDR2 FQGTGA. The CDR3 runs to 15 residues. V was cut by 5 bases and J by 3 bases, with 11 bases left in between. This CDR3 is CASSQDSFYNSPLHF. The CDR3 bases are TGTGCCAGCAGCCAGGACAGTTTCTATAATTCACCCCTCCACTTT.

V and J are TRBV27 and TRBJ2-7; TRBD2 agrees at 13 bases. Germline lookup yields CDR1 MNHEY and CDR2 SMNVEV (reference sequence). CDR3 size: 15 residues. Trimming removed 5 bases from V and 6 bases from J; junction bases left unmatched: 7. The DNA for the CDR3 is TGTGCCAGCAGTCCACTAGCGGGGGGGTGGGGCGAGCAGTACTTC. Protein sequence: CASSPLAGGWGEQYF.

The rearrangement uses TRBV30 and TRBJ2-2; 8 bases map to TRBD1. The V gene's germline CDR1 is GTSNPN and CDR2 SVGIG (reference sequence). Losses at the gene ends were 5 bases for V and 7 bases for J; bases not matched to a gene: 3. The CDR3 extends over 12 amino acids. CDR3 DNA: TGTGCCTGGCAGGGGGCGGGCGGGGAGCTGTTTTTT. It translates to CAWQGAGGELFF.

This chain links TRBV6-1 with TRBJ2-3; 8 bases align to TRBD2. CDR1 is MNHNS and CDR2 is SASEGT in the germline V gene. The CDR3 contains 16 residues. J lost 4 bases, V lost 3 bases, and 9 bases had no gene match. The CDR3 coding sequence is TGTGCCAGCAGTGAGATCGGGAGGGGGGGGGCAGATACGCAGTATTTT. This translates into CASSEIGRGGADTQYF.

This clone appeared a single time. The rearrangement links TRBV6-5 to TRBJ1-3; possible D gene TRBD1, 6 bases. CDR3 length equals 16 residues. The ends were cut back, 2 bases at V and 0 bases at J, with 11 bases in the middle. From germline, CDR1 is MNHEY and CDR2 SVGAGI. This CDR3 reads CASSYLDRSSGNTIYF. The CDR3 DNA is TGTGCCAGCAGTTACCTCGACAGGAGCTCTGGAAACACCATATATTTT.

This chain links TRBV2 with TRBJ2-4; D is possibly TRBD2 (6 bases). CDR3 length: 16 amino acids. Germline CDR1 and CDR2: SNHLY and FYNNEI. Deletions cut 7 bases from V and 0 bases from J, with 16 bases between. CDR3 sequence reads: CASKTNGLLAKNIQYF. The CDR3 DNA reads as TGTGCCAGCAAAACCAACGGACTACTAGCCAAAAACATTCAGTACTTC.

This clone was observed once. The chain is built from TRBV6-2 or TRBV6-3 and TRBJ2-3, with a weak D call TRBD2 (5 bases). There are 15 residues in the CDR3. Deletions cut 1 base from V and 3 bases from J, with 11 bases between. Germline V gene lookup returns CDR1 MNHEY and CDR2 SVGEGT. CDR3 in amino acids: CASSYLGSRTDTQYF. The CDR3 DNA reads TGTGCCAGCAGTTACTTAGGGAGTCGGACAGATACGCAGTATTTT.

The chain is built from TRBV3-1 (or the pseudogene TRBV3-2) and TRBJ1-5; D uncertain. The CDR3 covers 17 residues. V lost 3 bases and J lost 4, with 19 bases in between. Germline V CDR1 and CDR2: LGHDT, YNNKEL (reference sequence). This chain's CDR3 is CASSQPTPYTKNQPQHF. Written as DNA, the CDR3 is TGTGCCAGCAGCCAGCCAACCCCCTACACTAAGAATCAGCCCCAGCATTTT.

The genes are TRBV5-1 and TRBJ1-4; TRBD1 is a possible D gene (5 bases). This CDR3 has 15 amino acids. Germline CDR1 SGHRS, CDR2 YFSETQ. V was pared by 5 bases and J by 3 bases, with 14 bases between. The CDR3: CASRPTGFANEKLFF. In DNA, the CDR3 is TGCGCCAGCAGGCCTACAGGCTTTGCTAATGAAAAACTGTTTTTT.

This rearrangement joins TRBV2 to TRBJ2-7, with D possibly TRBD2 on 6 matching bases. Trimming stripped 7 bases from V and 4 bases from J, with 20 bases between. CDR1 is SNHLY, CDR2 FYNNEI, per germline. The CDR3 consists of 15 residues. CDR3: CASTLGLGSAYEQYF. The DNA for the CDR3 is TGTGCCAGCACCCTAGGCCTCGGGAGTGCGTACGAGCAGTACTTC.

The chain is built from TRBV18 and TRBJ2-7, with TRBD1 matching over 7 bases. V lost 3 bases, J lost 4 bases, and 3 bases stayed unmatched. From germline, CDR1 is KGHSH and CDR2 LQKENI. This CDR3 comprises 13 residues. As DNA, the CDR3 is TGTGCCAGCTCACCCGAGACAGGGTACGAGCAGTACTTC. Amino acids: CASSPETGYEQYF. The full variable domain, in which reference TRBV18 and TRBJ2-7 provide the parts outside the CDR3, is NAGVMQNPRHLVRRRGQEARLRCSPMKGHSHVYWYRQLPEEGLKFMVYLQKENIIDESGMPKERFSAEFPKEGPSILRIQQVVRGDSAAYFCASSPETGYEQYFGPGTRLTVT.

CDR3 sequence: CASSRNPGQPYEQYF. Here the CDR3 DNA reads TGTGCCAGTAGTCGCAATCCGGGACAGCCATACGAGCAGTACTTC. The chain employs TRBV19 and TRBJ2-7; 7 nucleotides line up with TRBD1. V shed 5 bases, J shed 4 bases, and the junction held 11 bases outside the gene matches. The V gene's germline CDR1 is LNHDA and CDR2 SQIVND (reference sequence). CDR3 length: 15 residues.